This TCR beta chain derives from a study of T cells in localized non-small cell lung cancer. Repertoires were generated with immunoSEQ multiplex PCR, while TCRdb's copy carries only in-frame clones and drops some. The sample shows under 100,000 clones, roughly 91% of them seen only once. Study outcomes and limitations: Uninvolved adjacent lung had more T cell clonality than any other tissue, topping tumor. Median detection of top 100 tumor clones in adjacent lung was around 59 clones. Heterogeneity remains possible, as sequencing covered one tumor region only.

V was clipped by 1 base and J by 0 bases, with 8 bases between them. This CDR3 is built from 15 residues. Germline assignment: CDR1 SGHRS and CDR2 YFSETQ. As to this clone: Its antigen is currently unknown.

This receptor was obtained from a woman aged 40-69 years with stage I squamous cell lung carcinoma. The J gene is TRBJ1-5, the V gene TRBV5-1; D gene ambiguous. The sample consisted of peripheral blood, taken before any cancer treatment. The CDR3 region is CASSLSGYSNQPQHF. The CDR3 DNA reads TGCGCCAGCAGCTTGAGCGGCTATAGCAATCAGCCCCAGCATTTT.